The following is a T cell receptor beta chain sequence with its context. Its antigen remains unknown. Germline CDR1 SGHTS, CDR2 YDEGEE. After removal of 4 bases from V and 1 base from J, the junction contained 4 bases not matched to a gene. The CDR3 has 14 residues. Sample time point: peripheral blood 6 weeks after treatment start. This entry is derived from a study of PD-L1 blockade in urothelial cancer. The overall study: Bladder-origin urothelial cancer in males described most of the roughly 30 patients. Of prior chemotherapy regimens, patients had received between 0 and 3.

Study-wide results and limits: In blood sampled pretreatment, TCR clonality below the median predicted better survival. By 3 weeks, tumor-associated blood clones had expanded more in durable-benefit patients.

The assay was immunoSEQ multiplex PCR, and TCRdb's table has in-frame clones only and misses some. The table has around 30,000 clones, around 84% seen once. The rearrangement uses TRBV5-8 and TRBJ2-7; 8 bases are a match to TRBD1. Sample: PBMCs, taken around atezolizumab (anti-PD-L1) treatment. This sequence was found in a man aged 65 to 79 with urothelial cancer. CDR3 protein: CASSATGASYEQYF. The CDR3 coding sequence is TGTGCCAGCAGCGCGACAGGGGCGTCCTACGAGCAGTACTTC.